The 25 T cell receptor beta chains presented below share a single source sample, sequenced in a study of siplizumab effects on memory and regulatory T cells. Using immunoSEQ multiplex PCR, the repertoire was profiled, and TCRdb retains in-frame clones only, with some absent. Here the sample spans about 50,000 clones, about 88% being singletons. The sequenced sample was naive CD8+ T cells sorted from blood. The receptor set was obtained from a human donor in good health.

V and J are TRBV4-1 and TRBJ2-5; 9 bases line up with TRBD1. Trimming took 3 bases from V and 4 from J; bases not matched to a gene: 6. Germline CDR1 reads MGHRA; CDR2 reads YSYEKL. This CDR3 is built from 15 residues. The CDR3 is CASSHPGQGVETQYF. In DNA, the CDR3 is TGCGCCAGCAGCCATCCGGGACAGGGTGTAGAGACCCAGTACTTC.

The V and J genes are TRBV11-2 and TRBJ2-2; D gene ambiguous. Deletions cut 5 bases from V and 5 bases from J, with 9 bases between. CDR1 is SGHAT and CDR2 is FQNNGV in the germline V gene. The CDR3 contains 13 residues. CDR3 protein: CASSPLRTGELFF. The CDR3 DNA follows: TGTGCCAGCAGCCCCCTACGGACCGGGGAGCTGTTTTTT.

J is TRBJ2-7 and V is TRBV9; TRBD2 aligns across 10 bases. The V segment lost 0 bases and the J segment 7 bases; nucleotides outside the gene matches: 7. This CDR3 comprises 15 residues. Germline CDR1 reads SGDLS; CDR2 reads YYNGEE. The CDR3 bases are TGTGCCAGCAGCGTAGGTAGCGGGAGGCTGTGGGAGCAGTACTTC. Translation gives CASSVGSGRLWEQYF. The entire variable domain, with the rest obtained from reference TRBV9 and TRBJ2-7, is as follows: DSGVTQTPKHLITATGQRVTLRCSPRSGDLSVYWYQQSLDQGLQFLIQYYNGEERAKGNILERFSAQQFPDLHSELNLSSLELGDSALYFCASSVGSGRLWEQYFGPGTRLTVT.

This clone appeared once. J is TRBJ2-5 and V is TRBV5-1, with 7 bases matching TRBD2. This CDR3 has 17 amino acids. V dropped 3 bases and J dropped 3; count of bases not matched to a gene: 14. Germline CDR1 is SGHRS and CDR2 is YFSETQ. In DNA form, the CDR3 reads TGCGCCAGCAGCTCGTATCTAGCGGCGGGTGGGAAAGAGACCCAGTACTTC. It is translated as CASSSYLAAGGKETQYF.

The rearrangement links TRBV19 to TRBJ1-1; no clear D. V dropped 6 bases and J dropped 2 bases, with 16 bases sitting between them. This CDR3 spans 15 amino acids. The germline CDR1 and CDR2 sequences are LNHDA and SQIVND (reference sequence). CDR3 sequence reads: CASSESTGLNTEAFF. The CDR3 coding sequence is TGTGCCAGTAGCGAATCTACTGGATTAAACACTGAAGCTTTCTTT.

The J gene is TRBJ2-7, the V gene TRBV10-3, with D possibly being TRBD1 (5 bases). The CDR3 has 14 amino acids. Between the trimmed V and J ends, which lost 0 bases and 4 bases, there was a span of 10 bases. The V gene's germline CDR1 is ENHRY and CDR2 SYGVKD. For the CDR3, the DNA is TGTGCCATCAGTGAGTCGGTGACAGAGTACGAGCAGTACTTC. Translation gives CAISESVTEYEQYF.

This clone was recorded a few times. V gene TRBV9 combines with J gene TRBJ1-1; D uncertain. This CDR3 has 13 amino acids. V was clipped by 3 bases and J by 0 bases, with 6 bases between them. CDR1 is SGDLS, CDR2 YYNGEE, per germline. The CDR3 reads CASSDRLNTEAFF. For the CDR3, the DNA is TGTGCCAGCAGCGATAGGTTGAACACTGAAGCTTTCTTT.

The CDR3 bases are TGTGCCAGCAGTTTGGGGGTTTTTGGCTCTGGGGCCAACGTCCTGACTTTC. It translates to CASSLGVFGSGANVLTF. The genes are TRBV27 and TRBJ2-6; D is possibly TRBD1 or TRBD2 (5 bases each). Trimming removed 3 bases at V and 0 bases at J, with 12 bases between. The length of the CDR3 is 17 residues. In germline, CDR1 is MNHEY, CDR2 SMNVEV (reference sequence).

The chain recombines TRBV6-6 with TRBJ1-5; 7 positions agree with TRBD1. Germline V gene sequence: CDR1 MNHNY, CDR2 SVGAGI (reference sequence). This CDR3 region has 16 residues. V shed 2 bases, J shed 7 bases, and the junction held 11 bases outside the gene matches. The CDR3 DNA reads TGTGCCAGCAGTTACCCCCCCTTAGGGGGCGACCAGCCCCAGCATTTT. The encoded protein is CASSYPPLGGDQPQHF.

This chain uses TRBV19 with TRBJ1-1, with unresolved D. CDR3 length: 13 amino acids. V was pared by 7 bases and J by 2 bases, with 11 bases between. Germline V gives CDR1 LNHDA, CDR2 SQIVND (reference sequence). Here the CDR3 DNA reads TGTGCCAGTACTTGGCAGACAAACACTGAAGCTTTCTTT. Protein sequence: CASTWQTNTEAFF.

The genes are TRBV5-1 and TRBJ2-7, with 8 nucleotides matching TRBD1. Germline CDR1 and CDR2: SGHRS and YFSETQ. The CDR3 is made up of 14 amino acids. V shed 0 bases, J shed 4 bases, and the junction held 3 bases outside the gene matches. The CDR3 is CASSLGTGIYEQYF. The CDR3 DNA sequence: TGCGCCAGCAGCTTGGGGACAGGGATATACGAGCAGTACTTC.

V is TRBV7-6 and J is TRBJ2-2; 9 bases map to TRBD2. Germline V lookup: CDR1 SGHVS, CDR2 FNYEAQ. CDR3 length: 17 amino acids. V shed 4 bases, J shed 2 bases, and the junction held 8 bases outside the gene matches. CDR3 residues: CASSSPTSGLNTGELFF. The DNA for the CDR3 is TGTGCCAGCAGCTCACCGACTAGCGGTCTTAACACCGGGGAGCTGTTTTTT.

The J gene is TRBJ2-2, the V gene TRBV7-3; no clear D gene. V lost 4 bases and J 3 bases, leaving 6 bases between the germline ends. The CDR3 loop spans 13 amino acids. Per germline, CDR1 SGHTA and CDR2 FQGTGA. CDR3 DNA: TGTGCCAGCAGCTACGACTACACCGGGGAGCTGTTTTTT. Translation gives CASSYDYTGELFF.

This sequence joins TRBV5-1 and TRBJ1-1; D gene unclear. The V gene's germline CDR1 is SGHRS and CDR2 YFSETQ. Trimming stripped 1 base from V and 0 bases from J, with 4 bases between. The CDR3 is 13 amino acids. The CDR3 region has the DNA TGCGCCAGCAGCTTGCTTATGAACACTGAAGCTTTCTTT. Translation gives CASSLLMNTEAFF.

The chain has TRBV7-9 and TRBJ1-5, with TRBD1 matching over 12 bases. CDR3 length: 16 residues. CDR1 and CDR2 (germline): SEHNR, FQNEAQ (reference sequence). J lost 5 bases, V lost 5 bases, and 7 bases had no gene match. The CDR3 sequence: CASSLSGTGGDQPQHF. The CDR3 DNA follows: TGTGCCAGCAGCCTATCCGGGACAGGGGGCGATCAGCCCCAGCATTTT.

The chain joins TRBV4-1 to TRBJ1-3, with D unclear. Germline CDR1 reads MGHRA; CDR2 reads YSYEKL. V gave up 0 bases and J gave up 1 base, with 13 bases separating them. There are 17 residues in the CDR3. The DNA of the CDR3 is TGCGCCAGCAGCCAAGATCGGGTGGAAGGGTCTGGAAACACCATATATTTT. Amino acid sequence: CASSQDRVEGSGNTIYF.

The chain has TRBV4-1 and TRBJ1-2, with D hard to call. V was trimmed by 2 bases and J by 4 bases, leaving 8 bases between them. Germline CDR1 MGHRA, CDR2 YSYEKL. CDR3 length equals 13 residues. The CDR3 here is CASSQTRSYGYTF. CDR3 coding DNA: TGCGCCAGCAGCCAAACCCGATCCTATGGCTACACCTTC.

J is TRBJ1-6 and V is TRBV27, with a tentative D call TRBD1 (5 bases). The germline V and J ends were trimmed by 8 bases and 1 base, with 15 bases remaining between them. The CDR3 totals 16 residues. The germline V gene encodes CDR1 MNHEY and CDR2 SMNVEV (reference sequence). Written as DNA, the CDR3 is TGTGCCAGCTCCGGCCTGGGGGAATCCTATAATTCACCCCTCCACTTT. Its protein product is CASSGLGESYNSPLHF.

A single count supports this clone. This chain uses TRBV6-5 with TRBJ2-2; D not certain. Trimming cost V 6 bases and J 1 base, with 12 bases left between them. This CDR3 is built from 15 residues. Germline lookup yields CDR1 MNHEY and CDR2 SVGAGI. The CDR3 sequence: CASSPLPQNTGELFF. The CDR3 nucleotides read TGTGCCAGCAGCCCCCTCCCTCAGAACACCGGGGAGCTGTTTTTT.

The chain recombines TRBV13 with TRBJ2-5; a weak D match, TRBD2 (6 bases). The CDR3 totals 16 residues. CDR1 and CDR2 (germline): PRHDT, FYEKMQ (reference sequence). V was shortened by 0 bases and J by 1 base, with 12 bases between the two germline ends. The CDR3 bases are TGTGCCAGCAGCTTAGGGGCAGGACTATCCCAAGAGACCCAGTACTTC. It specifies CASSLGAGLSQETQYF.

V is TRBV30 and J is TRBJ2-7, with 7 bases that match TRBD1. CDR3 size: 13 residues. Germline values: CDR1 GTSNPN, CDR2 SVGIG (reference sequence). V was clipped by 7 bases and J by 2 bases; unmatched bases: 8. This chain's CDR3 is CAYLQGTTYEQYF. The CDR3 DNA follows: TGTGCCTATTTACAGGGGACGACCTACGAGCAGTACTTC. Full variable domain (rest looked up from reference TRBV30 and TRBJ2-7): SQTIHQWPATLVQPVGSPLSLECTVEGTSNPNLYWYRQAAGRGLQLLFYSVGIGQISSEVPQNLSASRPQDRQFILSSKKLLLSDSGFYLCAYLQGTTYEQYFGPGTRLTVT.

This clone has a handful of counts. CDR3 sequence reads: CASSQVGTYEQYF. The CDR3 DNA follows: TGCGCCAGCAGCCAAGTGGGGACCTACGAGCAGTACTTC. This sequence joins TRBV4-1 and TRBJ2-7; no clear D. The V end lost 1 base, the J end lost 2 bases, and 6 bases lay between the germline ends. Germline V gives CDR1 MGHRA, CDR2 YSYEKL. CDR3 size: 13 residues.

The chain links TRBV5-1 to TRBJ2-3; D gene ambiguous. CDR3 size: 12 residues. Per the germline V gene, CDR1 is SGHRS and CDR2 is YFSETQ. With 4 bases removed from V and 0 bases from J, the gap between germline ends came to 3 bases. CDR3 loop: CASSPSTDTQYF. The CDR3, as DNA: TGCGCCAGCAGCCCTAGCACAGATACGCAGTATTTT.

V and J are TRBV7-3 and TRBJ2-3; 9 positions agree with TRBD2. The CDR3 totals 18 residues. The V gene end was trimmed by 4 bases and the J gene end by 3 bases; junction bases not matched to a gene: 14. Germline V gene sequence: CDR1 SGHTA, CDR2 FQGTGA. CDR3 in DNA: TGTGCCAGCAGCTCAATCACCCTAGCGGGGAGTTTGACAGATACGCAGTATTTT. Encoded protein: CASSSITLAGSLTDTQYF.

The rearrangement links TRBV29-1 to TRBJ2-5, with 10 bases that match TRBD1. Per the germline V gene, CDR1 is SQVTM and CDR2 is ANQGSEA. The CDR3 sequence is 15 residues long. Trimming removed 6 bases from V and 5 bases from J; junction bases left unmatched: 12. The CDR3 sequence is CSVIKDRGGYETQYF. In nucleotides, the CDR3 is TGCAGCGTAATTAAGGACAGGGGGGGATATGAGACCCAGTACTTC.